The source of this T cell receptor (beta chain) is a study of response to subunit inactivated influenza vaccine. CDR1 and CDR2 from the germline V gene are DFQATT and SNEGSKA (reference sequence). This CDR3 is built from 13 residues. The V end lost 4 bases, the J end lost 3 bases, and 13 bases lay between the germline ends. This clonotype was recorded at least ten times. The antigen is unknown. The study, taken as a whole, reports: Few new T cells, the authors suggested, are recruited by each seasonal influenza vaccination.

TCRdb reprocessed the RT-PCR reads with MiXCR, giving one entry per CDR3 protein. The sample holds 200,000 to 250,000 distinct CDR3 sequences, 12% seen once. This specimen was non-naive T cells sorted from PBMCs, taken around 15 days before vaccination. This TCR derives from a man in his forties or fifties who received an inactivated influenza vaccine. V usage is TRBV20-1 and J usage is TRBJ2-7; D may correspond to TRBD1 or TRBD2 (7 bases each). CDR3 in DNA: TGCAGTGCTAAAGACAGGGAGGGCTACGAGCAGTACTTC. This encodes CSAKDREGYEQYF.